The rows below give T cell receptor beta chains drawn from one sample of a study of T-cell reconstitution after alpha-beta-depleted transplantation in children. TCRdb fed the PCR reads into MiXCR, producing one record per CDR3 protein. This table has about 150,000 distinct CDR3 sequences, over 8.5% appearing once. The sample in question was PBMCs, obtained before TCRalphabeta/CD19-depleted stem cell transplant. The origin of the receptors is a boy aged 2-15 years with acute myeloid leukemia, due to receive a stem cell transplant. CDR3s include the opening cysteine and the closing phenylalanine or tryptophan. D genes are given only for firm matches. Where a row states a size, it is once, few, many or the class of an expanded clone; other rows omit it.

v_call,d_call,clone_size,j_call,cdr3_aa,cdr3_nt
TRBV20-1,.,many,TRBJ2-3,CSARDMRAPDTQYF,TGCAGTGCTAGAGATATGAGGGCCCCAGATACGCAGTATTTT
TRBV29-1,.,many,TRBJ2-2,CSVLQNTGELFF,TGCAGCGTTCTTCAGAACACCGGGGAGCTGTTTTTT
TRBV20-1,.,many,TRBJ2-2,CSASPYSTNTGELFF,TGCAGTGCTAGTCCCTACTCAACGAACACCGGGGAGCTGTTTTTT
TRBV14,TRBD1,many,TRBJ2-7,CASSQETGPRSEQYF,TGTGCCAGCAGCCAAGAGACAGGGCCTAGGAGCGAGCAGTACTTC
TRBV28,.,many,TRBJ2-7,CASSLYAQDPSYEQYF,TGTGCCAGCAGTTTATATGCGCAGGACCCTTCTTACGAGCAGTACTTC
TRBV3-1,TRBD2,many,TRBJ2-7,CASSQVWTSGREQYF,TGTGCCAGCAGCCAAGTTTGGACTAGCGGGAGAGAGCAGTACTTC
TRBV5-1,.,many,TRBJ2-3,CASNGGNTDTQYF,TGCGCCAGCAACGGGGGAAACACAGATACGCAGTATTTT
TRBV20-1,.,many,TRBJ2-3,CSAMGRLTDTQYF,TGCAGTGCTATGGGGAGGCTCACAGATACGCAGTATTTT
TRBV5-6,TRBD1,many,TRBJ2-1,CASRDRLLGEFF,TGTGCCAGCCGGGACAGGCTTTTAGGGGAGTTCTTC
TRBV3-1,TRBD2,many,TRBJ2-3,CASSQESPIHWGREDTQYF,TGTGCCAGCAGCCAAGAGAGCCCAATTCACTGGGGGAGGGAAGATACGCAGTATTTT
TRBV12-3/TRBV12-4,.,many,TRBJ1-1,CASSLAVEGQSTFF,TGTGCCAGCAGTTTAGCGGTTGAAGGACAGTCTACTTTCTTT
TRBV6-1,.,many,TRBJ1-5,CASSEVGQNQPQHF,TGTGCCAGCAGTGAAGTGGGACAAAATCAGCCCCAGCATTTT
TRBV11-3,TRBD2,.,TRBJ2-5,CASSDTAGGPETQYF,TGTGCCAGCAGCGACACCGCGGGAGGGCCAGAGACCCAGTACTTC
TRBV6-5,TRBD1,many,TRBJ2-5,CASRPGQGRMKTQYF,TGTGCCAGCAGGCCGGGACAGGGTAGGATGAAGACCCAGTACTTC
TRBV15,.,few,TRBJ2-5,CATSRGARVAQETQYF,TGTGCCACCAGCAGAGGGGCCAGGGTGGCTCAAGAGACCCAGTACTTC
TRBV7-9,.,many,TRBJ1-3,CASSAGVGNTIYF,TGTGCCAGCAGCGCAGGGGTTGGAAACACCATATATTTT
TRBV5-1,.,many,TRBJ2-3,CASSLPTSSDTQYF,TGCGCCAGCAGCCTACCTACTAGTTCAGATACGCAGTATTTT
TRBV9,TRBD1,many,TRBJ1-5,CASSGGQAGQPQHF,TGTGCCAGCAGCGGGGGACAGGCTGGCCAGCCCCAGCATTTT
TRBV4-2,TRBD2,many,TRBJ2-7,CASSHLASGRASNEQYF,TGTGCCAGCAGCCACCTTGCGAGCGGGAGGGCCTCCAACGAGCAGTACTTC
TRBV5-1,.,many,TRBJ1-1,CASSRDAWNTEAFF,TGCGCCAGCAGCAGAGACGCCTGGAACACTGAAGCTTTCTTT
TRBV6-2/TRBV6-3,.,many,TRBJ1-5,CASSYSWGNSNQPQHF,TGTGCCAGCAGTTACTCGTGGGGAAATAGCAATCAGCCCCAGCATTTT
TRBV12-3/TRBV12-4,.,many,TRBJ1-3,CASSLKALLANTIYF,TGTGCCAGCAGTTTAAAGGCCCTGCTTGCAAACACCATATATTTT
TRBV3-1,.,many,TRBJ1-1,CASSQDPGMGDTEAFF,TGTGCCAGCAGCCAAGATCCAGGGATGGGGGACACTGAAGCTTTCTTT
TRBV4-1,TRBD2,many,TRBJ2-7,CASSQNLAGVSLGSYEQYF,TGCGCCAGCAGCCAGAATCTAGCGGGAGTGAGTTTAGGGTCCTACGAGCAGTACTTC
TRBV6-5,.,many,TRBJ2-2,CASSYGGKDTGELFF,TGTGCCAGCAGTTACGGTGGGAAAGACACCGGGGAGCTGTTTTTT
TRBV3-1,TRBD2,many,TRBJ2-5,CASSLTSGEETQYF,TGTGCCAGCAGCCTAACTAGCGGAGAAGAGACCCAGTACTTC
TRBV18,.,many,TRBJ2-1,CASSPQPSPLLEQFF,TGTGCCAGCTCACCCCAGCCTAGCCCCCTGTTGGAGCAGTTCTTC
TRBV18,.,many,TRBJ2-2,CASSPPIGGTGELFF,TGTGCCAGCTCACCACCGATCGGTGGCACCGGGGAGCTGTTTTTT
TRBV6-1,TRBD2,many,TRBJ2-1,CASNKGLAVREQFF,TGTGCCAGCAACAAGGGGCTAGCGGTTCGGGAGCAGTTCTTC
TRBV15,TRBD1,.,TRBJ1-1,CATSNRQGVMDEAFF,TGTGCCACCAGCAATCGACAGGGGGTTATGGATGAAGCTTTCTTT
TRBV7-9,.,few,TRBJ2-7,CASGGDEQYF,TGTGCCAGCGGGGGCGACGAGCAGTACTTC
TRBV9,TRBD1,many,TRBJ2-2,CASTKTGGSTGELFF,TGTGCCAGCACGAAGACAGGGGGGTCTACCGGGGAGCTGTTTTTT
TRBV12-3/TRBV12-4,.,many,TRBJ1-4,CASSGRYEKLFF,TGTGCCAGCAGCGGACGGTATGAAAAACTGTTTTTT
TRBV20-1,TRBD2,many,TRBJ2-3,CSAYRDYHPSGQYF,TGCAGTGCTTACCGGGACTACCACCCTTCAGGGCAGTATTTT
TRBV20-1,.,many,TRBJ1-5,CSARDVDSTQPQHF,TGCAGTGCTAGAGATGTCGACAGTACCCAGCCCCAGCATTTT
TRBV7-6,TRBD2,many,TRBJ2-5,CASSRTTSGGPTQETQYF,TGTGCCAGCAGCCGTACGACTAGCGGGGGACCTACCCAAGAGACCCAGTACTTC
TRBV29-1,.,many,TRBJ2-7,CSVGIWGNPRENEQYF,TGCAGCGTTGGGATTTGGGGGAACCCCCGCGAAAACGAGCAGTACTTC
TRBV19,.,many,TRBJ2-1,CASGIPIRNNEQFF,TGTGCCAGCGGGATTCCGATACGAAACAATGAGCAGTTCTTC
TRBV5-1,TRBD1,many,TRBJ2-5,CASSLRTGVETQYF,TGCGCCAGCAGCCTACGGACAGGGGTAGAGACCCAGTACTTC
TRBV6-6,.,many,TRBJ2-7,CASSYSSEQYF,TGTGCCAGCAGTTACTCTAGCGAGCAGTACTTC
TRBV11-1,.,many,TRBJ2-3,CASSLAQGPQATQYF,TGTGCCAGCAGCTTAGCGCAGGGGCCTCAGGCTACGCAGTATTTT
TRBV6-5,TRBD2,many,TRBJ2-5,CASSYSGGVGGETQYF,TGTGCCAGCAGTTACTCGGGGGGAGTGGGGGGGGAGACCCAGTACTTC
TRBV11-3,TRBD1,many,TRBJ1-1,CASSPGAGGTEAFF,TGTGCCAGCAGCCCGGGGGCAGGGGGAACTGAAGCTTTCTTT
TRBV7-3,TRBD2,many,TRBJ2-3,CASSLNNPRTSGGGSTDTQYF,TGTGCCAGCAGCTTAAATAATCCCAGGACTAGCGGGGGGGGAAGCACAGATACGCAGTATTTT
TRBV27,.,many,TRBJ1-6,CASSSQGEASPLHF,TGTGCCAGCAGTTCACAGGGAGAGGCTTCACCCCTCCACTTT
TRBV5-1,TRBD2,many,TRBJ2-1,CASSSPRGGGNQNEQFF,TGCGCCAGCAGCTCCCCGCGTGGGGGGGGGAACCAGAATGAGCAGTTCTTC
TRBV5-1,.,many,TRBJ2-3,CASSVTDTQYF,TGCGCCAGCAGCGTCACAGATACGCAGTATTTT
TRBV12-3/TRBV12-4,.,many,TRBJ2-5,CASSFAETQYF,TGTGCCAGCAGTTTTGCGGAGACCCAGTACTTC
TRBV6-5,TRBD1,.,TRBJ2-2,CASKRTGGLDTGELFF,TGTGCCAGCAAGAGAACAGGGGGCTTGGACACCGGGGAGCTGTTTTTT
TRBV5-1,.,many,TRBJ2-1,CASSLRGGDYNEQFF,TGCGCCAGCAGCTTGAGGGGGGGGGACTACAATGAGCAGTTCTTC
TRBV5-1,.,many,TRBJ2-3,CASSLVDLTDTQYF,TGCGCCAGCAGCTTGGTCGACCTCACAGATACGCAGTATTTT
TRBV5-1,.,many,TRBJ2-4,CASSLAGTKNIQYF,TGCGCCAGCAGCTTGGCGGGAACCAAAAACATTCAGTACTTC
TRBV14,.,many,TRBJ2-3,CASSHWPRSTDTQYF,TGTGCCAGCAGCCACTGGCCCAGAAGCACAGATACGCAGTATTTT
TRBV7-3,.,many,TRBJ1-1,CASSEGPNTEAFF,TGTGCCAGCAGCGAGGGGCCTAACACTGAAGCTTTCTTT
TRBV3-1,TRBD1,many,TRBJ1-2,CASRPRTGSNYGYTF,TGTGCCAGCAGACCTAGGACAGGATCTAACTATGGCTACACCTTC
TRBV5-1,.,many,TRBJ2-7,CASSFVGRKGNYEQYF,TGCGCCAGCAGCTTTGTGGGGAGAAAAGGAAACTACGAGCAGTACTTC
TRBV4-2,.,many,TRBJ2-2,CASATGRGAGELFF,TGTGCCAGCGCGACGGGGCGAGGGGCCGGGGAGCTGTTTTTT
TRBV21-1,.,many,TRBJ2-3,CASSKVYATHYF,TGTGCCAGCAGCAAAGTTTATGCTACGCATTATTTT
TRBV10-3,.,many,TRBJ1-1,CAISESAGVNTEAFF,TGTGCCATCAGTGAGTCCGCAGGAGTGAACACTGAAGCTTTCTTT
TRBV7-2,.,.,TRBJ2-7,CASSTMQGYHEQYF,TGTGCCAGCAGCACAATGCAGGGGTACCACGAGCAGTACTTC